This record covers a single T cell receptor (beta chain). Its antigen is still unknown. Base qualities are not recorded, but no much larger clone differs from it by a single base. TCRbeta CDR3 regions were sequenced with the immunoSEQ Assay. After extraction, genomic DNA underwent amplification by bias-controlled multiplex PCR, followed by high-throughput sequencing. In the source study's methods: To quantify the absolute abundance of every unique TCRbeta CDR3 region, sequences were collapsed and filtered. T cell fraction was estimated by normalization of TCRbeta template counts to usable DNA, with usable DNA being measured through amplification of reference genes present in all nucleated cells. Repertoire TCRs were annotated as SARS-CoV-2-specific when V gene, CDR3 amino acid sequence and J gene were exactly matched to a known reactive TCR set. MIRA supplied the reference SARS-CoV-2 TCR set, which was filtered for enrichment in COVID-19-positive ImmuneCODE repertoires so that public or cross-reactive TCRs were removed. Using the MIRA antigens, annotated TCRs were further analysed by specific ORF or by position within an ORF. Breadth was defined as annotated unique rearrangements over total unique productive rearrangements; depth was the summed frequency of those rearrangements. Two-sided Wilcoxon rank-sum tests were applied when comparing TCR breadth between groups. This is the immuneACCESS table as TCRdb keeps it, with only in-frame sequences that have V and J called. A part of the clones is gone; compared with another copy, unresolved V genes explain less than half, and the rest is unexplained. V, J and clone size are those of that table, while D and trimming were read from the DNA. The sample records about 680,000 clones, 80% to 90% of which are singletons. 1.5% of the sample is taken by the ten largest.

The CDR3 runs 15 amino acids, cysteine and phenylalanine included. CDR3 DNA only is kept here, 45 bases in frame from base 1. Trimming accounts for 6 bases at V and 4 bases at J, while the number of junction bases matched to no gene is 5. The germline V gene sets CDR1 to SNHLY and CDR2 to FYNNEI. The source of the sample is a study of Ad26.COV2.S vaccination and SARS-CoV-2 variants (dated by TCRdb to the early 2020s). Background on the whole study: Donors in the vaccine arm were drawn from COV1001, a phase I-IIa trial of Ad26.COV2.S in healthy adults that was multicentre, randomized, double-blind and placebo-controlled. Ad26.COV2.S was administered intramuscularly at a dose of 5x10^10 or 1x10^11 viral particles, either as one shot or as two shots given 56 days apart. TCRbeta repertoire sequencing served as the tool for gauging how specific and how broad the SARS-CoV-2-reactive T cell receptors were following Ad26.COV2.S vaccination. The TCR-sequenced set comprised about 30 samples: some 20 Ad26.COV2.S vaccine recipients, 5 placebo recipients and 8 SARS-CoV-2 convalescent individuals. Trial participants were randomized into five groups of five: low-dose or high-dose Ad26.COV2.S given once or twice, or placebo on both occasions. Investigators remained blinded to trial group allocation during experiments and outcome assessment.

What the treatment or condition label conveys for this sample: around 19 received Ad26.COV2.S at low or high dose, single or two shots; about 5 received placebo; per-sample allocation not given. For vaccine and placebo recipients, the sequenced repertoires came from samples collected on day 63 after the first injection. In Cohort 1b, around 25 adults aged 18-55 years were enrolled at a single site in Boston, USA, between 29 July and 7 August 2020. Ad26.COV2.S consisted of a replication-incompetent adenovirus type 26 vector by which a prefusion-stabilized SARS-CoV-2 spike protein from the original Wuhan strain was expressed. Study-level results and caveats: After vaccination, substantial breadth of spike-specific CD8+ and CD4+ T cell responses was reported. The authors noted that the TCR breadth and depth analyses may have underestimated total T cell responses. Non-spike TCR breadth was comparable between vaccine and placebo recipients, consistent with the vaccine containing only spike. Comparing responses between vaccine doses or regimens was not something the study was powered to do. Compared with placebo recipients, Ad26.COV2.S recipients showed higher spike-specific TCR breadth (P = 0.0014).

The sample in question was peripheral blood, obtained in a trial of Ad26.COV2.S vaccine versus placebo. The chain was built from TRBV2 and TRBJ2-7; the junction holds 14 bases that match TRBD2. This TCR was recovered from a person between 18 and 60 years old who received the Ad26.COV2.S COVID-19 vaccine or a placebo. The sequenced DNA: TGTGCCAGCAGGGCGGGACTAGCGGGGGCGTACGAGCAGTACTTC. The translation is CASRAGLAGAYEQYF.